The clone carrying this T cell receptor beta chain has more than one count but fewer than ten. Its specificity is unknown. This sample was taken from a study of identical twins. The study, taken as a whole, reports: In drawing conclusions, the study used cross-sectional statistical analysis and did not follow the same donors. Excess sharing between twins was weaker in beta out-of-frame sequences.

V was cut by 5 bases and J by 1 base, with 23 bases left in between. CDR1 is DFQATT, CDR2 SNEGSKA, per germline (reference sequence). CDR3 length: 17 amino acids. TCRdb itself ran the 5' RACE reads through MiXCR, one entry per CDR3 protein. The sample contains about 470,000 distinct CDR3 sequences, less than 25% of which appear only once. A further study also used this sample, focusing on T cells expressing NK-cell markers. From that report: There were seven HCMV-seropositive donors and one seronegative donor among the eight sequenced.

The source is a woman younger than 35 in good health. The sample was CD4+ T cells sorted from blood. The chain links TRBV20-1 to TRBJ1-1; no definite D call. The CDR3 spells CSAYDTRRSTWNTEAFF. The CDR3 coding sequence is TGCAGTGCTTATGACACAAGGAGGTCCACATGGAACACTGAAGCTTTCTTT.